The entry below gives a single TCR beta chain sequence along with its context. Other DNA sequences in the same sample also yield this CDR3. These data come from a study of radiation and T cells in renal cell carcinoma. Documented time point: blood 4 weeks post-SBRT, at nephrectomy. The treatment denotes: 15 Gy SBRT to primary tumor, nephrectomy 4 weeks later. Radiation-treated patients gave blood at baseline, week 2 and week 4. The protocol was immunoSEQ multiplex PCR, while the TCRdb copy is restricted to in-frame clones and leaves out a portion. The table includes 120,000 to 150,000 clones, 65% to 90% detected once. From germline, CDR1 is SGDLS and CDR2 YYNGEE. CDR3 length: 13 residues. V shed 0 bases and J shed 4 bases, with 7 bases lying between them.

V usage is TRBV9 and J usage is TRBJ2-5; D call uncertain. Material: blood, obtained from a patient whose treatment included radiotherapy and nephrectomy. The TCR was taken from a woman in her fifties or sixties with renal cell carcinoma. Here the CDR3 DNA reads TGTGCCAGCAGCGTAGAAATGGGAGAGACCCAGTACTTC. It encodes CASSVEMGETQYF.